The 13 T cell receptor beta chains below were found in one sample sequenced in a study of blood T cell repertoires in COVID-19. This table comes from immunoSEQ multiplex PCR, and its TCRdb copy is limited to in-frame clones, with some not included. Of more than 95,000 clones in the sample, more than 60% were seen once. The sequencing sample was made of peripheral blood. These receptors all come from a woman in her sixties or seventies with acute or convalescent COVID-19.

This clone occurred many times. The rearrangement joins TRBV24-1 to TRBJ2-3; 9 bases agree with TRBD2. The CDR3 contains 16 residues. Germline loops: CDR1 KGHDR, CDR2 SFDVKD. V dropped 3 bases and J dropped 5; count of bases not matched to a gene: 8. CDR3 DNA: TGTGCCACCAGTGATATGACTAGCGGCAGGTTAGATACGCAGTATTTT. Amino acids: CATSDMTSGRLDTQYF.

This chain joins TRBV4-2 and TRBJ2-1; 11 positions agree with TRBD1. From germline, CDR1 is LGHNA and CDR2 YNFKEQ. The CDR3 has 19 amino acids. The ends lost 0 bases at V and 0 bases at J; junction bases unmatched: 7. The CDR3 nucleotides read TGTGCCAGCAGCCAAGATCCGGGACAGGGGGGGAGCTCCTACAATGAGCAGTTCTTC. Translation: CASSQDPGQGGSSYNEQFF.

J is TRBJ2-6 and V is TRBV5-8; D is possibly TRBD1 (6 bases). Germline V lookup: CDR1 SGHTS, CDR2 YDEGEE. This CDR3 region has 15 residues. Between the trimmed V and J ends, which lost 3 bases and 2 bases, there was a span of 9 bases. The CDR3 sequence is CASSSTGTGANVLTF. The CDR3 DNA reads TGTGCCAGCAGCTCGACAGGTACTGGGGCCAACGTCCTGACTTTC.

This chain connects TRBV29-1 to TRBJ2-5, with 7 nucleotides matching TRBD1. This CDR3 is 13 amino acids long. Germline V gives CDR1 SQVTM, CDR2 ANQGSEA. Unmatched junction bases numbered 9, after V lost 6 bases and J lost 5 bases. In DNA, the CDR3 is TGCAGCGTCGAAACCGGGACAGATGAGACCCAGTACTTC. Protein: CSVETGTDETQYF.

The table lists this clone with a count of one. The gene calls are TRBV6-4 and TRBJ2-7; the match to TRBD1 covers 9 bases. CDR1 is MRHNA, CDR2 SNTAGT, per germline. The junction had 4 bases not matched to a gene; V was cut back by 4 bases and J by 0 bases. The CDR3 totals 15 residues. As DNA, the CDR3 is TGTGCCAGCAGTGGGGACAGGGATGACTCCTACGAGCAGTACTTC. Translating gives CASSGDRDDSYEQYF.

The chain recombines TRBV7-9 with TRBJ2-7; D is unresolved. CDR3 length: 12 amino acids. Germline CDR1 reads SEHNR; CDR2 reads FQNEAQ (reference sequence). V gave up 1 base and J gave up 4 bases, with 5 bases separating them. The CDR3 sequence is CASSLGAYEQYF. CDR3 DNA sequence: TGTGCCAGCAGCTTAGGAGCTTACGAGCAGTACTTC. The entire variable domain, with the rest obtained from reference TRBV7-9 and TRBJ2-7, is as follows: DTGVSQNPRHKITKRGQNVTFRCDPISEHNRLYWYRQTLGQGPEFLTYFQNEAQLEKSRLLSDRFSAERPKGSFSTLEIQRTEQGDSAMYLCASSLGAYEQYFGPGTRLTVT.

The gene calls are TRBV7-9 and TRBJ1-1; 8 bases map to TRBD1. The CDR3 length is 15 residues. V dropped 6 bases and J dropped 1; count of bases not matched to a gene: 7. Germline lookup yields CDR1 SEHNR and CDR2 FQNEAQ (reference sequence). Here the CDR3 reads CASSSRGQANTEAFF. CDR3 nucleotides: TGTGCCAGCAGTTCTCGGGGACAGGCGAACACTGAAGCTTTCTTT. Filled out from reference TRBV7-9 and TRBJ1-1, the complete variable domain reads DTGVSQNPRHKITKRGQNVTFRCDPISEHNRLYWYRQTLGQGPEFLTYFQNEAQLEKSRLLSDRFSAERPKGSFSTLEIQRTEQGDSAMYLCASSSRGQANTEAFFGQGTRLTVV.

CDR3 amino acids: CASSSSGVRYEQYF. CDR3 coding DNA: TGCGCCAGCAGCTCATCGGGGGTTAGGTACGAGCAGTACTTC. The J gene is TRBJ2-7, the V gene TRBV5-1; D is perhaps TRBD2 (6 bases). Trimming removed 3 bases from V and 4 bases from J, with 14 bases in between. The CDR3 is made up of 14 amino acids. In germline, CDR1 is SGHRS, CDR2 YFSETQ.

The chain joins TRBV14 to TRBJ2-7; D may be TRBD1 (6 bases). CDR1 and CDR2 from the germline V gene are SGHDN and FVKESK. This CDR3 has 16 residues. V lost 0 bases and J lost 4, with 16 bases in between. The CDR3 spells CASSQEGAGIRYEQYF. DNA for the CDR3: TGTGCCAGCAGCCAAGAGGGGGCAGGGATTCGATACGAGCAGTACTTC.

The V and J genes are TRBV13 and TRBJ1-6, with 8 bases identical to TRBD1. The germline V gene has CDR1 PRHDT and CDR2 FYEKMQ (reference sequence). The CDR3 has 16 residues. Trimming took 5 bases from V and 5 from J; bases not matched to a gene: 8. The chain's CDR3 is CASSRYGQGHNSPLHF. CDR3 DNA: TGTGCCAGCAGCCGATATGGACAGGGACATAATTCACCCCTCCACTTT.

V and J are TRBV12-5 and TRBJ2-3; D not certain. Germline CDR1 reads LGHNT; CDR2 reads FRNRAP. The V and J ends lost 6 bases and 1 base respectively, with 23 bases between them. This CDR3 has 18 amino acids. The CDR3 sequence is CASGLAEHSTPGTDTQYF. CDR3 nucleotide sequence: TGTGCTAGTGGCCTGGCGGAACATTCCACTCCTGGCACAGATACGCAGTATTTT.

J is TRBJ1-6 and V is TRBV27, with 7 nucleotides matching TRBD1. Trimming removed 2 bases from V and 7 bases from J; junction bases left unmatched: 8. The CDR3 sequence is 16 residues long. Germline lookup yields CDR1 MNHEY and CDR2 SMNVEV (reference sequence). CDR3 sequence: CASSLRPGQLNSPLHF. In nucleotides, the CDR3 is TGTGCCAGCAGTTTAAGGCCGGGACAGCTAAATTCACCCCTCCACTTT.

This clone is labeled medium-sized. V is TRBV27 and J is TRBJ1-2; D unclear. From germline, CDR1 is MNHEY and CDR2 SMNVEV (reference sequence). The V gene lost 2 bases and the J gene lost 0 bases, with 10 bases spanning the gap. This CDR3 is 15 amino acids long. CDR3 protein: CASSLKREANYGYTF. DNA of the CDR3: TGTGCCAGCAGTTTAAAGCGAGAAGCTAACTATGGCTACACCTTC.